A selection of T cell receptor beta chains follows, all from one sample in a study of blood T cell repertoires in COVID-19. Sequencing used immunoSEQ multiplex PCR; TCRdb keeps in-frame clones, though not all of them. Of 300,000 or so clones in the sample, around 87% are singletons; the top ten hold 1%. Sequencing was carried out using peripheral blood. These receptors were collected from a man over 45 with active or convalescent COVID-19. Both conserved end residues are part of each CDR3. Each record gives: CDR3 length, V gene, D gene, CDR3 protein. D genes are given only for firm matches.

CDR3 length: 16; V gene: TRBV18; D gene: -; CDR3 protein: CASSRSQVDSGETQYF
CDR3 length: 17; V gene: TRBV2; D gene: TRBD1; CDR3 protein: CASSGGRGRRAGNTIYF
CDR3 length: 17; V gene: TRBV3-1/TRBV3-2; D gene: -; CDR3 protein: CASSQVRGASSYNEQFF
CDR3 length: 19; V gene: TRBV15; D gene: -; CDR3 protein: CATSREGPGGVTAYNEQFF
CDR3 length: 14; V gene: TRBV7-2; D gene: -; CDR3 protein: CASSPRVLNTEAFF
CDR3 length: 13; V gene: TRBV5-6; D gene: TRBD2; CDR3 protein: CASSFSGVYEQYF
CDR3 length: 15; V gene: TRBV7-2; D gene: -; CDR3 protein: CASSLDRVGNSPLHF
CDR3 length: 14; V gene: TRBV2; D gene: -; CDR3 protein: CASRQGISNSPLHF
CDR3 length: 14; V gene: TRBV21-1; D gene: -; CDR3 protein: CASGQNDSNTEAFF
CDR3 length: 15; V gene: TRBV18; D gene: TRBD1; CDR3 protein: CASSPRGTGDTEAFF
CDR3 length: 15; V gene: TRBV7-2; D gene: -; CDR3 protein: CASSAASRWTDTQYF
CDR3 length: 17; V gene: TRBV9; D gene: TRBD2; CDR3 protein: CASSVDPSGSSWYEQYF
CDR3 length: 15; V gene: TRBV28; D gene: TRBD1; CDR3 protein: CASSQLLGQGYGYTF
CDR3 length: 14; V gene: TRBV5-8; D gene: TRBD1; CDR3 protein: CASRRTGFTGELFF
CDR3 length: 14; V gene: TRBV28; D gene: TRBD1; CDR3 protein: CALSKQDRGYGYTF
CDR3 length: 13; V gene: TRBV30; D gene: -; CDR3 protein: CAWSVSGGGSQHF
CDR3 length: 17; V gene: TRBV4-2; D gene: TRBD1; CDR3 protein: CASSQDSQTGKWWEQYF
CDR3 length: 16; V gene: TRBV28; D gene: TRBD1; CDR3 protein: CASSRPPGQGSSPLHF
CDR3 length: 12; V gene: TRBV11-1; D gene: -; CDR3 protein: CASSFGGYEQFF
CDR3 length: 13; V gene: TRBV12-3/TRBV12-4; D gene: -; CDR3 protein: CASSFSGAGELFF
CDR3 length: 15; V gene: TRBV6-5; D gene: TRBD1; CDR3 protein: CASSYPGQGGYEQYF
CDR3 length: 15; V gene: TRBV3-1/TRBV3-2; D gene: TRBD1; CDR3 protein: CASSQGTGGLTEAFF
CDR3 length: 16; V gene: TRBV7-9; D gene: -; CDR3 protein: CASSLEPVEGKNIQYF
CDR3 length: 16; V gene: TRBV18; D gene: -; CDR3 protein: CASSPRLFTGLTEAFF
CDR3 length: 15; V gene: TRBV3-1/TRBV3-2; D gene: TRBD2; CDR3 protein: CASSPLAGTSYEQYF
CDR3 length: 14; V gene: TRBV2; D gene: -; CDR3 protein: CASTRRGGSGEQFF
CDR3 length: 16; V gene: TRBV21-1; D gene: -; CDR3 protein: CASSNPLAGWGNEQFF
CDR3 length: 18; V gene: TRBV7-8; D gene: TRBD2; CDR3 protein: CASSLAVAGGPIYNEQFF
CDR3 length: 14; V gene: TRBV5-1; D gene: -; CDR3 protein: CASSPAGMNTEAFF
CDR3 length: 14; V gene: TRBV18; D gene: -; CDR3 protein: CASSPTSGGSPLHF
CDR3 length: 13; V gene: TRBV27; D gene: -; CDR3 protein: CASALVGEATQYF
CDR3 length: 18; V gene: TRBV5-1; D gene: TRBD2; CDR3 protein: CASSLGASGRAATGELFF
CDR3 length: 16; V gene: TRBV7-6; D gene: TRBD2; CDR3 protein: CASSPTSGGALGEQFF
CDR3 length: 16; V gene: TRBV9; D gene: -; CDR3 protein: CASSVEGGRNTGELFF
CDR3 length: 14; V gene: TRBV28; D gene: -; CDR3 protein: CASSFRLGDEKLFF
CDR3 length: 12; V gene: TRBV9; D gene: -; CDR3 protein: CASSVQGSPLHF
CDR3 length: 12; V gene: TRBV21-1; D gene: -; CDR3 protein: CASAHTGGGYTF
CDR3 length: 14; V gene: TRBV2; D gene: TRBD1; CDR3 protein: CASREQGAKETQYF
CDR3 length: 14; V gene: TRBV19; D gene: -; CDR3 protein: CATRGLARGETQYF
CDR3 length: 16; V gene: TRBV3-1/TRBV3-2; D gene: -; CDR3 protein: CASSLGTPYSNQPQHF
CDR3 length: 17; V gene: TRBV4-1; D gene: TRBD1; CDR3 protein: CASSQDRWTGGVETQYF